These 16 T cell receptor beta chains share one sample of origin, sequenced in a study of CD8+ T cells in alopecia areata. RNA, once extracted, was reverse transcribed into cDNA for use as the sequencing template. Repertoires were generated with immunoSEQ multiplex PCR, while TCRdb's copy carries only in-frame clones and drops some. The top ten clones hold around 15% of a sample with 150,000 to 200,000 clones, around 58% of them seen once. Stated treatment: oral pan-JAK inhibitor, 5-10 mg twice daily. Sequencing was performed on CD4+ T cells sorted from blood, taken between weeks 55 and 70, from a patient treated with tofacitinib. The receptors come from a human donor with alopecia areata.

The chain couples TRBV5-6 to TRBJ2-3; D possibly uses TRBD1 or TRBD2 (5 bases each). Germline V gives CDR1 SGHDT, CDR2 YYEEEE. V lost 2 bases and J 5 bases, leaving 9 bases between the germline ends. The CDR3 covers 13 residues. CDR3 amino acids: CASSFSGRDTQYF. DNA of the CDR3: TGTGCCAGCAGCTTCTCGGGGCGAGATACGCAGTATTTT.

There are a few counts of this clone. The V and J genes are TRBV29-1 and TRBJ1-1, with no clear D. This CDR3 spans 12 amino acids. Germline CDR1 is SQVTM and CDR2 is ANQGSEA. Trimming pared 0 bases from V and 4 bases from J, leaving 6 bases between. In DNA, the CDR3 is TGCAGCGTTGAAGACCCCGGCACTGAAGCTTTCTTT. Residues: CSVEDPGTEAFF.

This sequence joins TRBV6-4 and TRBJ1-6; no reliable D call. V was cut by 11 bases and J by 7 bases, with 15 bases left in between. CDR3 length: 13 amino acids. The germline gives CDR1 MRHNA, CDR2 SNTAGT. This CDR3 is CASRRDLNSPLHF. In DNA, the CDR3 is TGTGCCTCCCGGAGAGATCTGAATTCACCCCTCCACTTT.

With regard to this clone: Within the sample, other DNA sequences also encode this same CDR3. The chain carries TRBV29-1 and TRBJ2-7, with D perhaps TRBD2 (7 bases). Germline lookup yields CDR1 SQVTM and CDR2 ANQGSEA. Trimming removed 6 bases from V and 4 bases from J, with 10 bases in between. CDR3 length equals 11 residues. CDR3 coding DNA: TGCAGCGTCGCGGGGGCTTACGAGCAGTACTTC. As protein: CSVAGAYEQYF.

This clone was seen only once. The V and J genes are TRBV30 and TRBJ1-5, with D maybe TRBD1 (5 bases). Between the trimmed V and J ends, which lost 0 bases and 6 bases, there was a span of 9 bases. This CDR3 contains 13 residues. Looked up from germline, CDR1 is GTSNPN and CDR2 is SVGIG (reference sequence). The CDR3 nucleotides are TGTGCCTGGAGTGTCGGGGGAGGTCAGCCCCAGCATTTT. Its protein product is CAWSVGGGQPQHF.

This chain links TRBV5-1 with TRBJ1-6; possible D gene TRBD1, 5 bases. Trimming shortened V by 2 bases and J by 7 bases, and 10 bases separated the two germline ends. CDR1 is SGHRS, CDR2 YFSETQ, per germline. This CDR3 contains 14 residues. The CDR3 DNA is TGCGCCAGCAGCTTCGGGACGGAAAATTCACCCCTCCACTTT. It codes for CASSFGTENSPLHF.

This clone was seen a few times. Other DNA sequences of this sample code for an identical CDR3. The genes are TRBV29-1 and TRBJ2-4; D unresolved. V was shortened by 1 base and J by 0 bases, with 4 bases between the two germline ends. Germline CDR1 is SQVTM and CDR2 is ANQGSEA. The CDR3 extends over 13 amino acids. The CDR3 DNA reads as TGCAGCGTTGAAGGCTTAGCCAAAAACATTCAGTACTTC. Its protein is CSVEGLAKNIQYF.

This rearrangement joins TRBV29-1 to TRBJ1-2; possibly TRBD1 for D (5 bases). This CDR3 has 17 amino acids. The germline CDR1 and CDR2 sequences are SQVTM and ANQGSEA. Trimming removed 5 bases at V and 2 bases at J, with 24 bases between. The CDR3 DNA sequence: TGCAGCGTTTGGGGACCCACGGAGGCAAAGCCGAACTATGGCTACACCTTC. Residues: CSVWGPTEAKPNYGYTF.

The V and J genes are TRBV6-6 and TRBJ1-2; D not resolved. The V gene lost 5 bases and the J gene lost 6 bases, with 13 bases spanning the gap. The CDR3 consists of 13 residues. The germline V gene has CDR1 MNHNY and CDR2 SVGAGI (reference sequence). The CDR3 spells CASSQGLNDGYTF. CDR3 in DNA: TGTGCCAGCAGTCAAGGGTTAAACGATGGCTACACCTTC.

The rearrangement uses TRBV4-1 and TRBJ2-7; the D gene is possibly TRBD1 (6 bases). CDR1 is MGHRA and CDR2 is YSYEKL in the germline V gene. The CDR3 is made up of 20 amino acids. V lost 2 bases and J lost 1, with 27 bases in between. CDR3 bases: TGCGCCAGCAGCCAAATCCGAACCGCTTCAGGGGCAGCAGGATCCTACGAGCAGTACTTC. Translation: CASSQIRTASGAAGSYEQYF.

The V call is TRBV2, the J call TRBJ2-7; the match to TRBD2 covers 9 bases. V was pared by 8 bases and J by 6 bases, with 11 bases of the junction left unmatched. The CDR3 sequence is 14 residues long. CDR1 and CDR2 from the germline V gene are SNHLY and FYNNEI. The CDR3 bases are TGTGCCAGCCGGACTGGCGGGGGGGCCCCCGAGCAGTACTTC. As protein: CASRTGGGAPEQYF.

A single count supports this clone. The same CDR3 is also encoded by other DNA sequences in this sample. This rearrangement joins TRBV6-5 to TRBJ2-3; a weak D match, TRBD2 (7 bases). Germline V lookup: CDR1 MNHEY, CDR2 SVGAGI. The CDR3 is 15 amino acids. Trimming stripped 7 bases from V and 4 bases from J, with 18 bases between. The CDR3 DNA sequence: TGTGCCAGCAAACGAGGGGGGGCGGGGGCAGATACGCAGTATTTT. Translating gives CASKRGGAGADTQYF.

The chain employs TRBV5-4 and TRBJ1-2, with D uncertain. This CDR3 is 15 amino acids long. Germline CDR1 is SGHNT and CDR2 is YYREEE (reference sequence). Trimming shortened V by 3 bases and J by 0 bases, and 12 bases separated the two germline ends. The CDR3, as DNA: TGTGCCAGCAGCTGGACGGAGGTTTCTAACTATGGCTACACCTTC. Amino acids: CASSWTEVSNYGYTF.

This clone was recorded once. V and J are TRBV2 and TRBJ1-3, with D possibly matching TRBD1 (6 bases). The CDR3 spans 15 residues. Germline V gene data show CDR1 as SNHLY and CDR2 as FYNNEI. V lost 7 bases to trimming and J lost 2 bases, with 15 bases between them. The CDR3 spells CASTIGQQPGNTIYF. CDR3 nucleotide sequence: TGTGCCAGCACGATAGGACAGCAGCCTGGAAACACCATATATTTT.

In this sample, this clone turned up once. The chain carries TRBV4-1 and TRBJ2-4, with a tentative D call TRBD1 (7 bases). The CDR3 is 15 amino acids. V dropped 0 bases and J dropped 6 bases, with 12 bases sitting between them. Germline loops: CDR1 MGHRA, CDR2 YSYEKL. CDR3 in DNA: TGCGCCAGCAGCCAAGATCCCCAGGGGGGAAACATTCAGTACTTC. Protein: CASSQDPQGGNIQYF.

This clone was seen only once. The chain uses TRBV7-6 and TRBJ1-1, with a possible D match to TRBD1 (5 bases). Per germline, CDR1 SGHVS and CDR2 FNYEAQ. The CDR3 totals 14 residues. V was pared by 6 bases and J by 11 bases, with 22 bases between. CDR3 bases: TGTGCCAGCAGTTCTCAGGGATGGACCGACGGGGCTTTCTTT. This sequence encodes CASSSQGWTDGAFF.